This TCR beta chain was identified during a study of CD8+ T cells in alopecia areata. The researchers isolated CD4+ and CD8+ T cells from PBMCs by sorting. cDNA reverse transcribed from extracted RNA served as the sequencing template. Sequencing was performed with immunoSEQ multiplex PCR; in TCRdb, only in-frame clones are kept and a portion is missing. This table holds about 110,000 clones, approximately 61% found once. Study results and limitations: Sequencing of scalp tissue also captures the resident alphabeta T cells of normal skin. Shared TCR sequences were less clear between patients than in mice, possibly partly from HLA diversity. The study found higher clonality in lesional than normal scalp, especially in alopecia totalis/universalis.

Details on this clone: Its antigen is not known.

After removal of 4 bases from V and 7 bases from J, the junction contained 8 bases not matched to a gene. Germline values: CDR1 MNHEY, CDR2 SMNVEV (reference sequence). CDR3 length: 14 residues. The chain combines TRBV27 with TRBJ2-7, with TRBD2 matching over 9 bases. The sample consisted of NKG2D-low CD8+ T cells sorted from blood. The sequence came from a human donor with alopecia areata. The CDR3 DNA reads TGTGCCAGCAGTTGGGGCGGGAGGGCGTGGGAGCAGTACTTC. Residues: CASSWGGRAWEQYF.